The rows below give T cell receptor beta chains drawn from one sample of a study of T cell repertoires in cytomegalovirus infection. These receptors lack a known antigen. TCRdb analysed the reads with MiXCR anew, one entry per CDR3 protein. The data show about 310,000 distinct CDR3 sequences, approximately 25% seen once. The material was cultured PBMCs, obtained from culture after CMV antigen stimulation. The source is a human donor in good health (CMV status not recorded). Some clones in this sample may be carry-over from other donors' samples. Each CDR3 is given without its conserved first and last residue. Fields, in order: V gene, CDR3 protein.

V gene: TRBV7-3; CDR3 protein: ASSPGLAGAREQF
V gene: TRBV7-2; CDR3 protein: ASSLTGTAVTDTQY
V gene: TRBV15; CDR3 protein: ATTRVGGTEAF
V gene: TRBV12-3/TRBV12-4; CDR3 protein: ASSFLLADISAGELF
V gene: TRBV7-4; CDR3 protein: ASSAQTTSHSSYNEQF
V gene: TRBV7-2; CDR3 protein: ASSPVLGNTIY
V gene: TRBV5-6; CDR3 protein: ASSQRDRGQETQY
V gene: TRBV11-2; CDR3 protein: ASSARLYRDNEQF
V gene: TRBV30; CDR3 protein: AWELASHTDTQY
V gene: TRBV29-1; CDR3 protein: SVAQRGNTGELF
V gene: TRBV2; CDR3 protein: ASSGTGGNGYT
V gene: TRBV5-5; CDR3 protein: ASSSGLAGGSEETQY
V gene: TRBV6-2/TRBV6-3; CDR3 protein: ASSYSYSDQETQY
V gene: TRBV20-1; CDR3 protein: SARAPLLAASYNEQF
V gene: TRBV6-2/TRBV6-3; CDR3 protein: ASYTPGQGRGTGELF
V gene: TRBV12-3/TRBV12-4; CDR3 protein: ASTPGKGSPNYGYT
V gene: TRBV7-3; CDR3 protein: ASITFPSGEYNEQF
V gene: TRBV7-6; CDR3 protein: ASSPRDRGIYEQY
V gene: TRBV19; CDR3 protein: ASSLRQGTTGQPQH
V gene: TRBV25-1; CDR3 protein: ASSGGYEQY
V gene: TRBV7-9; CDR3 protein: ASSQLAGYNEQF
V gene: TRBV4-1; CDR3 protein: ASSHGGGGPVRTEAF
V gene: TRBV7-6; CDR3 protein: ASSQGVLKAGEQY
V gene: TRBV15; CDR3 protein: ATSRDLTTNYGYT
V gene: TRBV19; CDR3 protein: ASSITPVEQF